This T cell receptor (beta chain) was profiled in a study of glioma-infiltrating T cells after dendritic cell vaccination. General observations from the study: No direct clonality-survival link was found; a diverse polyclonal response may matter.

Regarding time point: after dendritic cell vaccination, including at tumor progression/relapse. The CDR3 is 13 amino acids. V was clipped by 2 bases and J by 8 bases; unmatched bases: 6. Germline V gives CDR1 GTSNPN, CDR2 SVGIG (reference sequence). Comments on this clone: No antigen is known for it.

Profiling relied on immunoSEQ multiplex PCR, and the TCRdb table lists in-frame clones only, not all of them. The sample lists roughly 60,000 clones, around nine tenths occurring once. The material sequenced was blood, taken after dendritic cell vaccination. The TCR comes from a human donor with glioblastoma. The V and J genes are TRBV30 and TRBJ1-2, with 9 positions matching TRBD1. CDR3 sequence: CAWSPGTGNGYTF. The CDR3 DNA is TGTGCCTGGAGTCCAGGGACAGGGAACGGCTACACCTTC.